The 31 T cell receptor beta chains listed next were all sequenced from one sample in a study of T cells in Graves' hyperthyroidism and ophthalmopathy. From RNA transcripts, TCR beta CDR3 regions were amplified. HTBI primers were employed in a first-round RT-PCR of the TCR CDR3. One entry per CDR3 protein, called by TCRdb with MiXCR from the multiplex PCR reads. The sample contains 550,000 to 650,000 distinct CDR3 sequences, roughly 14% of which appear only once. Sequenced: blood. The receptors were sampled from a woman aged 30 to 39 with Graves' hyperthyroidism that later progressed to Graves' ophthalmopathy.

This clonotype has a count of ten or more. V gene TRBV29-1 combines with J gene TRBJ2-7; D might be TRBD2 (6 bases). Trimming pared 1 base from V and 7 bases from J, leaving 14 bases between. This CDR3 contains 13 residues. Germline V CDR1 and CDR2: SQVTM, ANQGSEA. The CDR3, as DNA: TGCAGCGTTGAAGGGAGGGCTGACCGGGAGCAGTACTTC. This gives the protein CSVEGRADREQYF.

The table lists this clonotype with many counts. The gene calls are TRBV6-1 and TRBJ1-4; the D gene is possibly TRBD1 (5 bases). Trimming cost V 1 base and J 4 bases, with 10 bases left between them. CDR1 and CDR2 from the germline V gene are MNHNS and SASEGT. The length of the CDR3 is 15 residues. The CDR3 region is CASSEGIGGNEKLFF. CDR3 bases: TGTGCCAGCAGTGAAGGGATCGGGGGTAATGAAAAACTGTTTTTT.

The table lists this clonotype with a few counts. The CDR3 loop is CASSPGQGVLVEQFF. DNA of the CDR3: TGTGCCAGCAGTCCGGGACAGGGGGTCCTCGTTGAGCAGTTCTTC. The chain is built from TRBV7-3 and TRBJ2-1, with 11 bases identical to TRBD1. Germline CDR1 SGHTA, CDR2 FQGTGA. This CDR3 comprises 15 residues. Unmatched junction bases numbered 10, after V lost 6 bases and J lost 9 bases.

This clonotype has a handful of counts. The chain uses TRBV2 and TRBJ1-5, with D possibly being TRBD1 (6 bases). The CDR3 extends over 17 amino acids. V was clipped by 7 bases and J by 0 bases, with 19 bases between them. In germline, CDR1 is SNHLY, CDR2 FYNNEI. CDR3 in DNA: TGTGCCAGCACGGATATGACAGGAGGTTATAGCAATCAGCCCCAGCATTTT. It codes for CASTDMTGGYSNQPQHF.

The sample holds many counts of this clonotype. V and J are TRBV29-1 and TRBJ2-7; TRBD1 agrees at 9 bases. There are 13 residues in the CDR3. CDR1 and CDR2 from the germline V gene are SQVTM and ANQGSEA. V shed 7 bases, J shed 3 bases, and the junction held 7 bases outside the gene matches. For the CDR3, the DNA is TGCAGCGCCCCGGGACAGGGAAACTACGAGCAGTACTTC. Translated, it gives CSAPGQGNYEQYF.

Concerning this clonotype: The junction departs from germline at one end; a sequencing error may be responsible. The J gene is TRBJ2-3, the V gene TRBV27; tentatively, D is TRBD2 (5 bases). This CDR3 is built from 14 residues. Per the germline V gene, CDR1 is MNHEY and CDR2 is SMNVEV (reference sequence). The CDR3 DNA reads TGTGCCGGCAGTTTAACGGGATCACCCGATACGCAGTATTTT. Its protein is CAGSLTGSPDTQYF.

This clonotype came up many times. This chain links TRBV7-9 with TRBJ2-1; TRBD2 aligns across 9 bases. CDR3 length equals 14 residues. Germline CDR1 and CDR2: SEHNR and FQNEAQ (reference sequence). V lost 5 bases, J lost 8 bases, and 7 bases stayed unmatched. The chain's CDR3 is CASSLGLASDEQFF. The DNA of the CDR3 is TGTGCCAGCAGCCTTGGACTAGCGTCGGATGAGCAGTTCTTC.

This clonotype was counted only a few times. Being one base from a much bigger clone, this may be a read error. The chain uses TRBV6-5 and TRBJ2-7; TRBD1 aligns across 7 bases. V gave up 8 bases and J gave up 4 bases; unmatched junction bases: 14. The germline gives CDR1 MNHEY, CDR2 SVGAGI. The CDR3 sequence is 15 residues long. DNA for the CDR3: TGTGCCAGCTCAGTTACTCGTCAGGGGGTTTACGAGCAGTACTTC. Translated, it gives CASSVTRQGVYEQYF.

This clonotype turned up a few times. This sequence joins TRBV5-1 and TRBJ2-3; 11 nucleotides align to TRBD2. The length of the CDR3 is 16 residues. Per the germline V gene, CDR1 is SGHRS and CDR2 is YFSETQ. V lost 3 bases to trimming and J lost 3 bases; unmatched junction nucleotides: 6. The CDR3 DNA reads as TGCGCCAGCAGCTCTTCTGCTAGCGGGAGGACAGATACGCAGTATTTT. This codes for CASSSSASGRTDTQYF.

Comment on this clonotype: This may be a read error: a much more frequent sequence differs by one nucleotide. V and J are TRBV20-1 and TRBJ2-5; weak D call: TRBD2 (6 bases). The CDR3 length is 14 residues. Germline assignment: CDR1 DFQATT and CDR2 SNEGSKA (reference sequence). The CDR3 loop reads CGARAGTSQETQYF. The CDR3 nucleotides are TGCGGTGCTAGAGCCGGGACTTCCCAAGAGACCCAGTACTTC.

This clonotype has a count of ten or more. Here the CDR3 reads CASGSDAGWTPLHF. CDR3 nucleotides: TGTGCTAGTGGTTCCGATGCAGGTTGGACACCCCTCCACTTT. The rearrangement joins TRBV12-5 to TRBJ1-6; unclear D gene. This CDR3 is built from 14 residues. Trimming took off 4 bases at V and 11 bases at J, with 15 bases between the two ends. From germline, CDR1 is LGHNT and CDR2 FRNRAP. Combining the CDR3 with reference TRBV12-5 and TRBJ1-6 gives the whole variable domain DARVTQTPRHKVTEMGQEVTMRCQPILGHNTVFWYRQTMMQGLELLAYFRNRAPLDDSGMPKDRFSAEMPDATLATLKIQPSEPRDSAVYFCASGSDAGWTPLHFGNGTRLTVT.

This clonotype was seen a few times. The chain couples TRBV19 to TRBJ1-5; no clear D. CDR1 is LNHDA and CDR2 is SQIVND in the germline V gene (reference sequence). The ends were cut back, 3 bases at V and 7 bases at J, with 19 bases in the middle. The CDR3 covers 16 residues. This CDR3 reads CASSINGQAFEQPQHF. For the CDR3, the DNA is TGTGCCAGTAGTATTAATGGTCAGGCCTTCGAGCAGCCCCAGCATTTT.

This sequence joins TRBV14 and TRBJ2-2; 9 bases are shared with TRBD1. The germline V gene encodes CDR1 SGHDN and CDR2 FVKESK. V was clipped by 4 bases and J by 3 bases; unmatched bases: 6. This CDR3 has 16 amino acids. The CDR3 spells CASSPGQGYDTGELFF. CDR3 DNA sequence: TGTGCCAGCAGCCCTGGACAGGGGTATGACACCGGGGAGCTGTTTTTT.

This clonotype was picked up many times. The rearrangement joins TRBV2 to TRBJ2-7; 9 bases map to TRBD1. Germline V lookup: CDR1 SNHLY, CDR2 FYNNEI. The V gene end was trimmed by 11 bases and the J gene end by 3 bases; junction bases not matched to a gene: 2. The CDR3 is 11 amino acids. The CDR3 DNA reads TGTGCCGGGGGACAGGGCTACGAGCAGTACTTC. Its translation: CAGGQGYEQYF. The full variable domain, with the rest looked up from reference TRBV2 and TRBJ2-7, is EPEVTQTPSHQVTQMGQEVILRCVPISNHLYFYWYRQILGQKVEFLVSFYNNEISEKSEIFDDQFSVERPDGSNFTLKIRSTKLEDSAMYFCAGGQGYEQYFGPGTRLTVT.

The V and J genes are TRBV7-3 and TRBJ2-2; D unclear. CDR3 length: 15 residues. CDR1 and CDR2 (germline): SGHTA, FQGTGA. V dropped 3 bases and J dropped 0 bases, with 8 bases sitting between them. In DNA, the CDR3 is TGTGCCAGCAGCTTTCAAGGAACGAACACCGGGGAGCTGTTTTTT. It codes for CASSFQGTNTGELFF.

A note on this clonotype: This may be a read error, as it is one base from a much larger clone. This chain uses TRBV2 with TRBJ1-2; D is ambiguous. The CDR3 runs to 11 residues. Germline V gives CDR1 SNHLY, CDR2 FYNNEI. The V gene lost 6 bases and the J gene lost 5 bases, with 7 bases spanning the gap. CDR3 coding DNA: TGTGCCAGCAGGGGGTATTATGGCTACACCTTC. Translated: CASRGYYGYTF.

This clonotype occurred many times. The chain employs TRBV28 and TRBJ1-1, with unresolved D. V was trimmed by 6 bases and J by 2 bases, leaving 13 bases between them. Germline V lookup: CDR1 MDHEN, CDR2 SYDVKM. The CDR3 length is 14 residues. CDR3: CASSYLSSNTEAFF. In DNA, the CDR3 is TGTGCCAGCAGCTACCTCTCGTCCAACACTGAAGCTTTCTTT.

This clonotype was detected ten times or more. This chain connects TRBV6-2 or TRBV6-3 to TRBJ2-2, with D perhaps matching TRBD1 (6 bases). Germline V gives CDR1 MNHEY, CDR2 SVGEGT. The CDR3 is made up of 16 amino acids. The V and J ends lost 0 bases and 6 bases respectively, with 14 bases between them. This CDR3 is CASSYSRAGVPGELFF. The CDR3 coding sequence is TGTGCCAGCAGTTACTCGAGGGCAGGGGTCCCCGGGGAGCTGTTTTTT.

Only a few counts were recorded for this clonotype. CDR3 sequence reads: CAWNGGYEFGGKYGYTF. CDR3 DNA: TGTGCCTGGAATGGTGGCTACGAGTTCGGAGGGAAATATGGCTACACCTTC. This rearrangement joins TRBV30 to TRBJ1-2; unclear D gene. The CDR3 covers 17 residues. The germline V and J ends were trimmed by 4 bases and 5 bases, with 26 bases remaining between them. Per the germline V gene, CDR1 is GTSNPN and CDR2 is SVGIG (reference sequence).

The rearrangement uses TRBV6-6 and TRBJ2-2; the match to TRBD2 covers 8 bases. CDR1 is MNHNY and CDR2 is SVGAGI in the germline V gene (reference sequence). The V and J ends lost 2 bases and 0 bases, in that order; junction bases with no gene match: 11. This CDR3 region has 19 residues. CDR3 in DNA: TGTGCCAGCAGTTACCTGAGGGTAGATAGCGGGGCGAACACCGGGGAGCTGTTTTTT. Its protein product is CASSYLRVDSGANTGELFF.

In this sample, this clonotype turned up a few times. V usage is TRBV28 and J usage is TRBJ2-4; TRBD2 agrees at 12 bases. Germline-derived CDR1 and CDR2 are MDHEN and SYDVKM. V gave up 2 bases and J gave up 7 bases; unmatched junction bases: 15. This CDR3 has 19 residues. The CDR3 here is CASSLPLAGGGRIWNIQYF. The CDR3 coding sequence is TGTGCCAGCAGTTTACCACTAGCGGGAGGCGGTCGAATCTGGAACATTCAGTACTTC.

This clonotype was counted a few times. The DNA for the CDR3 is TGTGCCACCAGTGATTGGGCAAAGACAAACACCGGGGAGCTGTTTTTT. Amino acid sequence: CATSDWAKTNTGELFF. The chain carries TRBV24-1 and TRBJ2-2; D uncertain. The V end was cut by 2 bases, the J end by 2 bases, with 11 bases between. Germline CDR1 is KGHDR and CDR2 is SFDVKD. This CDR3 is built from 16 residues.

The V call is TRBV6-5, the J call TRBJ2-7; tentatively, D is TRBD1 or TRBD2 (5 bases each). Trimming took off 0 bases at V and 5 bases at J, with 14 bases between the two ends. The CDR3 runs 15 residues. Germline CDR1 reads MNHEY; CDR2 reads SVGAGI. This CDR3 is CASSYSGTQGNEQYF. The CDR3 region has the DNA TGTGCCAGCAGTTACTCCGGGACGCAGGGCAACGAGCAGTACTTC.

This clonotype was observed at least ten times. The rearrangement joins TRBV11-2 to TRBJ1-3; D is perhaps TRBD1 (5 bases). The V end lost 0 bases, the J end lost 0 bases, and 9 bases lay between the germline ends. Germline V gene lookup returns CDR1 SGHAT and CDR2 FQNNGV. The CDR3 contains 16 residues. As DNA, the CDR3 is TGTGCCAGCAGCTTAGAGGTGGGGCGCTCTGGAAACACCATATATTTT. This encodes CASSLEVGRSGNTIYF. Based on the CDR3 plus reference TRBV11-2 and TRBJ1-3, the full variable domain is EAGVAQSPRYKIIEKRQSVAFWCNPISGHATLYWYQQILGQGPKLLIQFQNNGVVDDSQLPKDRFSAERLKGVDSTLKIQPAKLEDSAVYLCASSLEVGRSGNTIYFGEGSWLTVV.

This sequence joins TRBV6-1 and TRBJ2-5; tentative D call: TRBD1 (6 bases). The V end lost 5 bases, the J end lost 5 bases, and 21 bases lay between the germline ends. CDR3 length: 16 residues. Germline assignment: CDR1 MNHNS and CDR2 SASEGT. CDR3 residues: CASSSVGRTEYETQYF. The CDR3 bases are TGTGCCAGCAGTTCCGTTGGCCGGACAGAATACGAGACCCAGTACTTC.

Many counts were recorded for this clonotype. The CDR3 nucleotides read TGTGCCAGCTCAGGATTAACCAGGGACACTGAAGCTTTCTTT. The encoded protein is CASSGLTRDTEAFF. V usage is TRBV18 and J usage is TRBJ1-1, with D maybe TRBD1 (5 bases). This CDR3 comprises 14 residues. Germline V gene sequence: CDR1 KGHSH, CDR2 LQKENI. Deletions cut 5 bases from V and 3 bases from J, with 13 bases between.

This clonotype showed up many times. The gene calls are TRBV4-2 and TRBJ2-7; 7 positions match TRBD1. Germline V gene sequence: CDR1 LGHNA, CDR2 YNFKEQ. J was trimmed by 4 bases and V by 2 bases; bases with no gene match: 8. CDR3 size: 15 residues. The CDR3 protein is CASSQRQGIGYEQYF. For the CDR3, the DNA is TGTGCCAGCAGCCAAAGACAGGGAATAGGATACGAGCAGTACTTC.

This clonotype was seen ten or more times. The chain couples TRBV20-1 to TRBJ2-7; the match to TRBD2 covers 7 bases. The CDR3 totals 13 residues. Germline V gene lookup returns CDR1 DFQATT and CDR2 SNEGSKA (reference sequence). V gave up 1 base and J gave up 5 bases; unmatched junction bases: 5. The CDR3, as DNA: TGCAGTGCTAGAGTCTGGGAGGGACACGAGCAGTACTTC. This encodes CSARVWEGHEQYF.

This clonotype came up many times. The gene calls are TRBV12-3 or TRBV12-4 and TRBJ1-2, with a tentative D call TRBD1 (6 bases). V was shortened by 3 bases and J by 4 bases, with 9 bases between the two germline ends. The CDR3 has 13 amino acids. CDR3 sequence: CASSFHRAYGYTF. In DNA, the CDR3 is TGTGCCAGCAGTTTTCACAGGGCCTATGGCTACACCTTC.

Comments on this clonotype: One base away lies a much larger clone, so this may be a sequencing read error. The chain carries TRBV20-1 and TRBJ2-2, with 8 bases matching TRBD2. Germline V gene sequence: CDR1 DFQATT, CDR2 SNEGSKA (reference sequence). With 5 bases clipped from V and 0 bases from J, the junction kept 11 bases outside the gene matches. CDR3 length equals 17 residues. The DNA of the CDR3 is TGCAGTGCTTTAGGACCAGCGGGAGCCTCGAACACCGGGGAGCTGTTTTTT. Its translation: CSALGPAGASNTGELFF.

This clonotype has ten or more counts. The J gene is TRBJ1-1, the V gene TRBV27; a weak D match, TRBD1 (5 bases). Trimming took 2 bases from V and 10 from J, leaving 11 bases between them. The germline V gene encodes CDR1 MNHEY and CDR2 SMNVEV (reference sequence). This CDR3 comprises 12 residues. The CDR3: CASSLEAGRAFF. The CDR3 DNA is TGTGCCAGCAGTTTAGAGGCAGGGAGAGCTTTCTTT.